This T cell receptor beta chain was identified during a study of blood T cell repertoires in COVID-19. Per the original data handling: Amplifying reference gene primers gave estimates of nucleated cell counts. The table came from immunoSEQ multiplex PCR; TCRdb's copy has only in-frame clones and leaves some out. The D gene and trimming were derived from the DNA, and the V and J assignments and clone size from that table. The profile covers 250,000 or so clones, with approximately 87% appearing a single time and 6.2% taken by the ten largest. The CDR3 is 14 residues long. The V and J ends lost 6 bases and 7 bases respectively, with 21 bases between them. The germline CDR1 and CDR2 sequences are SQVTM and ANQGSEA.

The rearrangement joins TRBV29-1 to TRBJ1-2; no reliable D call. The sequenced sample consisted of peripheral blood. This sequence originates from a man aged 55 to 70 with acute or convalescent COVID-19. CDR3 sequence: CSVLRPPLVSGYTF. The CDR3 nucleotides read TGCAGCGTCCTCCGTCCGCCCCTAGTTTCTGGCTACACCTTC.